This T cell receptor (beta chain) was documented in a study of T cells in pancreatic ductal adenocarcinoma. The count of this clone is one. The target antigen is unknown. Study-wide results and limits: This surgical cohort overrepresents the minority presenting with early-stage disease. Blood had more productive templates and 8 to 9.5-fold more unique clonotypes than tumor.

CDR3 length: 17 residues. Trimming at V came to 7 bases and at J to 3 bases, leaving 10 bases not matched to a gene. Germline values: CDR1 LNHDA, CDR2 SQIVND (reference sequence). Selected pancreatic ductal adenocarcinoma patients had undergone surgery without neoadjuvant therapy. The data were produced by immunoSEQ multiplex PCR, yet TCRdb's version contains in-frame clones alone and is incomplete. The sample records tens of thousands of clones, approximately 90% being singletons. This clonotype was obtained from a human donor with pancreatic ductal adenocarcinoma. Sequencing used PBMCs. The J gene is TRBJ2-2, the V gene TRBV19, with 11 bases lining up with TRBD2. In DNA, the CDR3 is TGTGCCAGTATGGGGGGTTGGACTAGCGGGTACACCGGGGAGCTGTTTTTT. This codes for CASMGGWTSGYTGELFF.